Detailed here is one T cell receptor beta chain. Its antigen remains unknown. The germline gives CDR1 SGDLS, CDR2 YYNGEE. The CDR3 spans 16 residues. V was clipped by 1 base and J by 0 bases; unmatched bases: 4. This specimen comes from a study of cytomegalovirus exposure and HLA in healthy donors. Study results and caveats: What TCR beta sequences reportedly achieved was accurate prediction of HLA-A and HLA-B alleles in most subjects. Excluded: some indistinguishable V segments such as TRBV6-2 and TRBV6-3. Most likely, a cluster of highly shared sequence variants arose as a sequencing artifact.

13 Jbeta primers and 60 Vbeta primers were used for the PCR. Original analysis: Roughly 83 million unique TCR beta chains, some 9.9 million of them shared, were counted by a later analysis. Libraries were prepared by immunoSEQ multiplex PCR; TCRdb keeps only in-frame clonotypes and omits some of them. D and trimming come from the DNA, and the V and J calls and clone size come from that table. The table includes about 130,000 clones, approximately 72% detected once. The source material was PBMCs. The clonotype was recovered from a human donor in good health. J is TRBJ1-3 and V is TRBV9; 7 bases are a match to TRBD1. CDR3 residues: CASSVTGAPSGNTIYF. Written as DNA, the CDR3 is TGTGCCAGCAGCGTAACAGGGGCCCCCTCTGGAAACACCATATATTTT.